The 29 T cell receptor beta chains below all came from one sample that was sequenced in a study of blood T cell repertoires in COVID-19. The repertoire was sequenced with immunoSEQ multiplex PCR; TCRdb's copy has only in-frame clones and lacks some. The sample includes roughly 160,000 clones, approximately 85% of them seen just once. The sample taken for sequencing was peripheral blood. These receptors all stem from a woman aged 45-65 years with COVID-19, enrolled during active disease.

This clone was picked up a small number of times. This sequence joins TRBV5-1 and TRBJ1-2; 9 nucleotides align to TRBD1. The CDR3 runs 13 residues. Germline assignment: CDR1 SGHRS and CDR2 YFSETQ. Trimming at V came to 4 bases and at J to 6 bases, leaving 4 bases not matched to a gene. The CDR3 reads CASSQGTGNGYTF. CDR3 sequence (DNA): TGCGCCAGCAGCCAAGGGACAGGGAATGGCTACACCTTC.

V and J are TRBV4-2 and TRBJ1-4; possibly TRBD1 for D (5 bases). Germline CDR1 reads LGHNA; CDR2 reads YNFKEQ. There are 16 residues in the CDR3. The V and J ends lost 4 bases and 2 bases respectively, with 14 bases between them. For the CDR3, the DNA is TGTGCCAGCAGCCCCGGGGGGTGGGGGACTAATGAAAAACTGTTTTTT. Residues: CASSPGGWGTNEKLFF.

V gene TRBV4-2 combines with J gene TRBJ1-6; TRBD1 matches at 8 bases. The germline gives CDR1 LGHNA, CDR2 YNFKEQ. The V and J ends lost 0 bases and 7 bases, in that order; junction bases with no gene match: 5. The CDR3 has 16 amino acids. The CDR3 nucleotides are TGTGCCAGCAGCCAAGAAGGACAGGGTATGAATTCACCCCTCCACTTT. This translates into CASSQEGQGMNSPLHF.

The chain joins TRBV19 to TRBJ1-6; D is ambiguous. V dropped 5 bases and J dropped 7 bases, with 9 bases sitting between them. Looked up from germline, CDR1 is LNHDA and CDR2 is SQIVND (reference sequence). This CDR3 has 13 amino acids. This CDR3 is CASSPSLNSPLHF. The CDR3 DNA follows: TGTGCCAGTAGTCCGAGTCTAAATTCACCCCTCCACTTT.

The chain combines TRBV30 with TRBJ2-7; 7 bases match TRBD2. The J segment lost 2 bases and the V segment lost 4 bases, leaving 8 bases of the junction unmatched. Looked up from germline, CDR1 is GTSNPN and CDR2 is SVGIG (reference sequence). The CDR3 spans 14 residues. The CDR3 sequence is CAWKGGSRAYEQYF. In nucleotides, the CDR3 is TGTGCCTGGAAAGGCGGGAGCAGGGCCTACGAGCAGTACTTC.

The V call is TRBV27, the J call TRBJ1-5, with 10 positions matching TRBD1. Germline-derived CDR1 and CDR2 are MNHEY and SMNVEV (reference sequence). The CDR3 loop spans 18 amino acids. The trim removed 5 bases at V and 6 bases at J, leaving 16 bases unmatched. The CDR3 DNA sequence: TGTGCCAGCAGTATAACAACCCCGGGACAGGGGTTTGGTCAGCCCCAGCATTTT. It codes for CASSITTPGQGFGQPQHF.

This chain joins TRBV29-1 and TRBJ1-2; 10 nucleotides match TRBD1. The CDR3 runs 16 residues. Trimming removed 3 bases from V and 8 bases from J; junction bases left unmatched: 15. Germline CDR1 reads SQVTM; CDR2 reads ANQGSEA. This chain's CDR3 is CSVDHPGQGYLLGYTF. CDR3 coding DNA: TGCAGCGTTGATCACCCGGGACAGGGGTATCTTCTAGGCTACACCTTC. The full variable domain, rest sourced from reference TRBV29-1 and TRBJ1-2, is SAVISQKPSRDICQRGTSLTIQCQVDSQVTMMFWYRQQPGQSLTLIATANQGSEATYESGFVIDKFPISRPNLTFSTLTVSNMSPEDSSIYLCSVDHPGQGYLLGYTFGSGTRLTVV.

J is TRBJ2-7 and V is TRBV6-2 or TRBV6-3; D ambiguous. CDR1 is MNHEY, CDR2 SVGEGT, per germline. Trimming removed 4 bases at V and 2 bases at J, with 6 bases between. CDR3 length equals 12 residues. The CDR3: CASSFQTYEQYF. CDR3 DNA: TGTGCCAGCAGTTTCCAGACCTACGAGCAGTACTTC.

V and J are TRBV7-2 and TRBJ2-4; D uncertain. The germline V and J ends were trimmed by 6 bases and 7 bases, with 10 bases remaining between them. Germline lookup yields CDR1 SGHTA and CDR2 FQGNSA. The CDR3 is made up of 12 amino acids. As DNA, the CDR3 is TGTGCCAGCAGTGGGTCGCGGAACATTCAGTACTTC. Encoded protein: CASSGSRNIQYF.

CDR3 DNA: TGTGCCAGTAGTATATTGGCAGGGAGGACCTACGAGCAGTACTTC. Protein product: CASSILAGRTYEQYF. The chain joins TRBV19 to TRBJ2-7; D possibly corresponds to TRBD2 (6 bases). V lost 2 bases to trimming and J lost 2 bases, with 13 bases between them. This CDR3 comprises 15 residues. Germline V gene sequence: CDR1 LNHDA, CDR2 SQIVND (reference sequence).

The chain has TRBV7-3 and TRBJ2-1; D may be TRBD1 (6 bases). The germline V gene encodes CDR1 SGHTA and CDR2 FQGTGA. CDR3 length: 14 residues. Trimming removed 5 bases at V and 6 bases at J, with 14 bases between. The CDR3 bases are TGTGCCAGCAGCCAGAGGGGGTCTAGCAATGAGCAGTTCTTC. Its translation is CASSQRGSSNEQFF.

Here the CDR3 DNA reads TGTGCCATCAGGGCAGAAGTATCCTACGAGCAGTACTTC. Its protein product is CAIRAEVSYEQYF. The rearrangement joins TRBV10-3 to TRBJ2-7; D unresolved. The CDR3 has 13 residues. Germline values: CDR1 ENHRY, CDR2 SYGVKD. V lost 6 bases and J 1 base, leaving 10 bases between the germline ends.

V is TRBV2 and J is TRBJ2-2; weak D call: TRBD1 (6 bases). The CDR3 runs 15 residues. Per germline, CDR1 SNHLY and CDR2 FYNNEI. The ends were cut back, 3 bases at V and 6 bases at J, with 14 bases in the middle. CDR3 residues: CASSDPGAGAGELFF. The CDR3 region has the DNA TGTGCCAGCAGTGACCCAGGGGCGGGCGCCGGGGAGCTGTTTTTT.

The chain employs TRBV7-2 and TRBJ2-3; possible D gene TRBD2, 6 bases. The CDR3 length is 14 residues. Looked up from germline, CDR1 is SGHTA and CDR2 is FQGNSA. V was trimmed by 7 bases and J by 4 bases, leaving 15 bases between them. The CDR3 here is CASTPRGGADTQYF. In DNA form, the CDR3 reads TGTGCCAGCACCCCTCGAGGCGGGGCAGATACGCAGTATTTT. The whole variable domain, remainder taken from reference TRBV7-2 and TRBJ2-3, is GAGVSQSPSNKVTEKGKDVELRCDPISGHTALYWYRQSLGQGLEFLIYFQGNSAPDKSGLPSDRFSAERTGGSVSTLTIQRTQQEDSAVYLCASTPRGGADTQYFGPGTRLTVL.

The sample holds a few counts of this clone. J is TRBJ2-2 and V is TRBV5-4; 8 positions match TRBD1. The germline V gene has CDR1 SGHNT and CDR2 YYREEE (reference sequence). Trimming at V came to 0 bases and at J to 2 bases, leaving 6 bases not matched to a gene. This CDR3 has 17 amino acids. CDR3 sequence reads: CASSLGPQGANTGELFF. The CDR3, as DNA: TGTGCCAGCAGCTTGGGCCCGCAGGGGGCCAACACCGGGGAGCTGTTTTTT.

The CDR3 DNA is TGTGCCAGCAGTGAAATACAGTTTAACTATGGCTACACCTTC. Its protein product is CASSEIQFNYGYTF. V usage is TRBV2 and J usage is TRBJ1-2, with unresolved D. The CDR3 extends over 14 amino acids. V gave up 2 bases and J gave up 1 base, with 8 bases separating them. Germline values: CDR1 SNHLY, CDR2 FYNNEI.

This sequence joins TRBV6-5 and TRBJ2-7, with 10 positions matching TRBD2. CDR1 and CDR2 from the germline V gene are MNHEY and SVGAGI. The CDR3 spans 13 residues. Trimming cost V 10 bases and J 2 bases; bases outside gene matches: 5. Here the CDR3 DNA reads TGTGCCACCCGGACTAGCGGTACCTACGAGCAGTACTTC. It translates to CATRTSGTYEQYF.

This clone has a single count. This chain connects TRBV10-1 to TRBJ1-6, with 7 bases matching TRBD1. Germline V gene data show CDR1 as WNHNN and CDR2 as SYGVQD (reference sequence). Trimming cost V 11 bases and J 2 bases; bases outside gene matches: 12. The CDR3 covers 16 residues. For the CDR3, the DNA is TGCGCCGCAAGGGGGCCTCGAACCCCCTATAATTCACCCCTCCACTTT. This gives the protein CAARGPRTPYNSPLHF.

This chain joins TRBV19 and TRBJ1-5, with TRBD1 matching over 7 bases. The V gene end was trimmed by 4 bases and the J gene end by 3 bases; junction bases not matched to a gene: 9. The germline CDR1 and CDR2 sequences are LNHDA and SQIVND (reference sequence). The CDR3 extends over 16 amino acids. Here the CDR3 DNA reads TGTGCCAGTAGTACCGGACCGGGACAGTTCAATCAGCCCCAGCATTTT. It encodes CASSTGPGQFNQPQHF.

CDR3 bases: TGTGCCAGCAGCTCTTCGACAACCGCCACTGAAGCTTTCTTT. It yields the protein CASSSSTTATEAFF. This sequence joins TRBV11-3 and TRBJ1-1; D not resolved. CDR1 is SGHNT, CDR2 YENEEA, per germline. This CDR3 contains 14 residues. V lost 4 bases and J lost 4, with 13 bases in between.

The chain combines TRBV5-1 with TRBJ1-6; D is possibly TRBD1 (5 bases). V was cut by 0 bases and J by 7 bases, with 11 bases left in between. Germline V gene lookup returns CDR1 SGHRS and CDR2 YFSETQ. CDR3 size: 15 residues. Here the CDR3 reads CASSLAGSVNSPLHF. CDR3 in DNA: TGCGCCAGCAGCTTGGCAGGGTCAGTCAATTCACCCCTCCACTTT.

The chain joins TRBV30 to TRBJ1-3; D may be TRBD1 (6 bases). The germline V and J ends were trimmed by 8 bases and 1 base, with 15 bases remaining between them. This CDR3 has 14 amino acids. The V gene's germline CDR1 is GTSNPN and CDR2 SVGIG (reference sequence). CDR3 sequence: CARQQGASGNTIYF. The CDR3 DNA reads as TGTGCCCGTCAACAGGGTGCTTCTGGAAACACCATATATTTT.

V and J are TRBV9 and TRBJ2-1, with D maybe TRBD1 (5 bases). CDR1 is SGDLS, CDR2 YYNGEE, per germline. This CDR3 is built from 14 residues. V was pared by 3 bases and J by 7 bases, with 14 bases between. The chain's CDR3 is CASSEAGMRNEQFF. CDR3 DNA: TGTGCCAGCAGCGAGGCAGGGATGAGGAATGAGCAGTTCTTC. The variable domain in full, completed from reference TRBV9 and TRBJ2-1, reads DSGVTQTPKHLITATGQRVTLRCSPRSGDLSVYWYQQSLDQGLQFLIQYYNGEERAKGNILERFSAQQFPDLHSELNLSSLELGDSALYFCASSEAGMRNEQFFGPGTRLTVL.

The genes are TRBV3-1 (or the pseudogene TRBV3-2) and TRBJ2-7; D may be TRBD2 (5 bases). The germline CDR1 and CDR2 sequences are LGHDT and YNNKEL (reference sequence). This CDR3 comprises 15 residues. Between the trimmed V and J ends, which lost 1 base and 2 bases, there was a span of 12 bases. The CDR3 nucleotides read TGTGCCAGCAGCCAAGGACCGGGGTTAGCCTACGAGCAGTACTTC. Protein sequence: CASSQGPGLAYEQYF.

The CDR3 protein is CASSYLGASGNTIYF. CDR3 DNA sequence: TGTGCCAGCAGTTACTTAGGGGCGTCTGGAAACACCATATATTTT. The chain links TRBV6-2 or TRBV6-3 to TRBJ1-3; TRBD1 might be the D (5 bases). Germline CDR1 and CDR2: MNHEY and SVGEGT. The CDR3 length is 15 residues. The V gene lost 1 base and the J gene lost 1 base, with 8 bases spanning the gap.

The V gene is TRBV11-3, the J gene TRBJ1-4; 8 bases align to TRBD1. The germline V gene has CDR1 SGHNT and CDR2 YENEEA. V shed 4 bases, J shed 8 bases, and the junction held 9 bases outside the gene matches. CDR3 size: 15 residues. The CDR3 region has the DNA TGTGCCAGCAGCTCCCCGACAGGGGAGGAGGAAAAACTGTTTTTT. Its translation is CASSSPTGEEEKLFF.

The chain recombines TRBV6-6 with TRBJ2-7, with 9 bases that match TRBD1. The ends lost 6 bases at V and 1 base at J; junction bases unmatched: 7. CDR3 size: 15 residues. The germline V gene has CDR1 MNHNY and CDR2 SVGAGI (reference sequence). CDR3 sequence reads: CASRGTGTVSYEQYF. CDR3 bases: TGTGCCAGCAGGGGGACAGGGACCGTATCCTACGAGCAGTACTTC.

This chain connects TRBV25-1 to TRBJ1-1; D remains ambiguous. The V gene's germline CDR1 is MGHDK and CDR2 SYGVNS. Trimming took 7 bases from V and 0 from J, leaving 12 bases between them. There are 14 residues in the CDR3. The CDR3 DNA reads as TGTGCCAGCACCGCGGCGGAGTTGAACACTGAAGCTTTCTTT. It encodes CASTAAELNTEAFF.

About this clone: Additional DNA sequences in this sample encode the identical CDR3. This chain uses TRBV28 with TRBJ1-2; a possible D gene is TRBD1 (5 bases). The germline V and J ends were trimmed by 3 bases and 1 base, with 6 bases remaining between them. Germline V lookup: CDR1 MDHEN, CDR2 SYDVKM. The CDR3 has 13 residues. Written as DNA, the CDR3 is TGTGCCAGCAGTTTGCAGGGTAACTATGGCTACACCTTC. Its protein is CASSLQGNYGYTF.